The 19 T cell receptor beta chains given below trace back to one sample, sequenced in a study of spatial heterogeneity in lung cancer. Noted time point: sample taken at primary tumor resection. The sequenced material consisted of unsorted whole RNA from tumor, nontumor lung or frozen PBMC. TCRdb re-called the 5' RACE reads with MiXCR, one entry per CDR3 protein. The data show a few thousand distinct CDR3 sequences, roughly 18% seen once. The sequencing here drew on normal lung tissue next to the tumor, taken at surgery. These TCRs come from a male donor with early-stage non-small cell lung cancer.

By share of the sample, this clonotype is medium-sized (0.01 to 0.1%). The chain employs TRBV5-1 and TRBJ2-1; TRBD2 aligns across 8 bases. After removal of 4 bases from V and 0 bases from J, the junction contained 3 bases not matched to a gene. The CDR3 is made up of 15 amino acids. Looked up from germline, CDR1 is SGHRS and CDR2 is YFSETQ. CDR3 loop: CASSLSGNSYNEQFF. CDR3 nucleotide sequence: TGCGCCAGCAGCCTTAGCGGGAACTCCTACAATGAGCAGTTCTTC.

This clonotype has at least ten counts. The J gene is TRBJ2-5, the V gene TRBV6-1, with unresolved D. Trimming took 2 bases from V and 1 from J, leaving 11 bases between them. The germline CDR1 and CDR2 sequences are MNHNS and SASEGT. This CDR3 is 15 amino acids long. The CDR3 DNA follows: TGTGCCAGCAGTGAATGGGCTGTACCCCAAGAGACCCAGTACTTC. Translation gives CASSEWAVPQETQYF.

This clonotype ranks as medium-sized (0.01 to 0.1%). J is TRBJ2-1 and V is TRBV7-2; 12 bases are a match to TRBD2. The V gene end was trimmed by 5 bases and the J gene end by 4 bases; junction bases not matched to a gene: 9. From germline, CDR1 is SGHTA and CDR2 FQGNSA. The CDR3 has 17 amino acids. This CDR3 is CASSGATTSGGYNEQFF. The CDR3 region has the DNA TGTGCCAGCAGCGGCGCCACTACTAGCGGGGGGTACAATGAGCAGTTCTTC.

This clonotype is categorized as medium-sized. V gene TRBV27 combines with J gene TRBJ2-3; D is ambiguous. CDR1 is MNHEY and CDR2 is SMNVEV in the germline V gene (reference sequence). V was cut by 7 bases and J by 1 base, with 15 bases left in between. This CDR3 spans 15 amino acids. The CDR3 nucleotides read TGTGCCAGCACCAACTTTGATAGAGGCACAGATACGCAGTATTTT. It yields the protein CASTNFDRGTDTQYF.

This clonotype was detected ten times or more. The chain is built from TRBV28 and TRBJ2-7; D not resolved. Germline loops: CDR1 MDHEN, CDR2 SYDVKM. The CDR3 runs 12 residues. The V gene lost 6 bases and the J gene lost 10 bases, with 16 bases spanning the gap. This chain's CDR3 is CASSFPGSVQYF. CDR3 nucleotides: TGTGCCAGCAGCTTCCCCGGGTCGGTACAGTACTTC.

The gene calls are TRBV2 and TRBJ2-7; D tentatively fits TRBD1 or TRBD2 (5 bases each). Trimming removed 4 bases at V and 6 bases at J, with 13 bases between. The germline gives CDR1 SNHLY, CDR2 FYNNEI. This CDR3 contains 13 residues. The CDR3 sequence is CASSVQDWGEQYF. The CDR3 coding sequence is TGTGCCAGCAGTGTACAGGACTGGGGCGAGCAGTACTTC.

This clonotype counts as medium-sized. The rearrangement uses TRBV5-1 and TRBJ2-7, with D perhaps given as TRBD1 or TRBD2 (6 bases each). This CDR3 has 14 residues. Looked up from germline, CDR1 is SGHRS and CDR2 is YFSETQ. The V and J ends lost 0 bases and 3 bases respectively, with 10 bases between them. CDR3 sequence: CASSLVGGLYEQYV. The CDR3 DNA reads as TGCGCCAGCAGCTTGGTAGGGGGGCTCTACGAGCAGTACGTC.

This chain links TRBV10-2 with TRBJ2-2, with TRBD2 matching over 7 bases. Germline V CDR1 and CDR2: WSHSY, SAAADI. J gave up 2 bases and V 4 bases, and 7 bases lay outside the gene matches. There are 16 residues in the CDR3. Here the CDR3 DNA reads TGCGCCAGCAGTGTAGGCAGCGGGGCCAACACCGGGGAGCTGTTTTTT. Residues: CASSVGSGANTGELFF.

In this sample, this clonotype is medium-sized. In DNA, the CDR3 is TGCAGCGTTGAAGATCCGGACAGGGGTGGCTATGGCTACACCTTC. This sequence encodes CSVEDPDRGGYGYTF. The V and J genes are TRBV29-1 and TRBJ1-2; 9 bases map to TRBD1. The junction had 6 bases not matched to a gene; V was cut back by 0 bases and J by 4 bases. CDR3 length: 15 amino acids. Germline V gene sequence: CDR1 SQVTM, CDR2 ANQGSEA.

This chain connects TRBV7-2 to TRBJ1-6; D remains ambiguous. CDR1 is SGHTA and CDR2 is FQGNSA in the germline V gene. This CDR3 has 13 residues. V was pared by 2 bases and J by 9 bases, with 8 bases between. CDR3 sequence reads: CASSLSGFSPLHF. The CDR3 DNA reads TGTGCCAGCAGCTTATCGGGTTTTTCACCCCTCCACTTT.

This clonotype rates as medium-sized. This chain connects TRBV6-5 to TRBJ2-4; unclear D gene. This CDR3 comprises 16 residues. In germline, CDR1 is MNHEY, CDR2 SVGAGI. Trimming shortened V by 2 bases and J by 0 bases, and 11 bases separated the two germline ends. CDR3 bases: TGTGCCAGCAGTTACGGGCAGACTCTAGCCAAAAACATTCAGTACTTC. It specifies CASSYGQTLAKNIQYF.

This clonotype rates as medium-sized. This rearrangement joins TRBV7-8 to TRBJ2-1, with D uncertain. CDR3 length: 12 amino acids. CDR1 and CDR2 from the germline V gene are SGHVS and FQNEAQ. Trimming took off 1 base at V and 15 bases at J, with 13 bases between the two ends. This chain's CDR3 is CASSLDRTSRFF. The CDR3, as DNA: TGTGCCAGCAGCTTAGACCGGACCTCCCGGTTCTTC.

The V and J genes are TRBV11-2 and TRBJ2-7, with D possibly being TRBD1 or TRBD2 (5 bases each). CDR3 length equals 16 residues. Germline V CDR1 and CDR2: SGHAT, FQNNGV. Trimming removed 5 bases from V and 3 bases from J, with 20 bases in between. CDR3 sequence reads: CASSLGTIGVSYEQYF. CDR3 nucleotide sequence: TGTGCCAGCAGCCTTGGGACCATAGGAGTGAGCTACGAGCAGTACTTC.

In its sample, this clonotype is medium-sized. J is TRBJ2-1 and V is TRBV7-2, with 13 bases that match TRBD2. This CDR3 spans 18 amino acids. Germline V gene sequence: CDR1 SGHTA, CDR2 FQGNSA. Trimming cost V 5 bases and J 6 bases; bases outside gene matches: 13. The CDR3: CASSREALAGGPGNEQFF. Here the CDR3 DNA reads TGTGCCAGCAGCCGCGAGGCACTAGCGGGAGGGCCCGGCAATGAGCAGTTCTTC.

This clonotype is classed as medium-sized. The rearrangement joins TRBV20-1 to TRBJ2-2, with D possibly TRBD1 on 6 matching bases. The length of the CDR3 is 14 residues. The germline gives CDR1 DFQATT, CDR2 SNEGSKA (reference sequence). The V end lost 6 bases, the J end lost 5 bases, and 16 bases lay between the germline ends. CDR3 in DNA: TGCAGTGCCCAACAAGGGGGTGGAACCGGGGAGCTGTTTTTT. Residues: CSAQQGGGTGELFF.

The table lists this clonotype with many counts. The CDR3 DNA reads TGCGCCAGCACCAAAGCAGGAGAGGAAGAGACCCAGTACTTC. It codes for CASTKAGEEETQYF. This chain joins TRBV5-1 and TRBJ2-5; D unresolved. Germline loops: CDR1 SGHRS, CDR2 YFSETQ. Trimming shortened V by 6 bases and J by 3 bases, and 15 bases separated the two germline ends. This CDR3 is 14 amino acids long.

The table lists this clonotype with many counts. The gene calls are TRBV3-1 and TRBJ1-3; a possible D gene is TRBD1 (5 bases). CDR3 length equals 14 residues. V was pared by 5 bases and J by 0 bases, with 8 bases between. Germline V gene sequence: CDR1 LGHDT, CDR2 YNNKEL (reference sequence). The CDR3 spells CASSETVSGNTIYF. CDR3 sequence (DNA): TGTGCCAGCAGCGAGACAGTCTCTGGAAACACCATATATTTT.

The chain uses TRBV3-1 and TRBJ1-6; 7 positions agree with TRBD1. J gave up 8 bases and V 1 base, and 26 bases lay outside the gene matches. The CDR3 consists of 22 residues. CDR1 and CDR2 from the germline V gene are LGHDT and YNNKEL (reference sequence). CDR3 loop: CASSQASTPGGETGIGYSPLHF. As DNA, the CDR3 is TGTGCCAGCAGCCAAGCCTCCACACCGGGGGGGGAGACAGGGATTGGGTATTCACCCCTCCACTTT.

This clonotype is labeled medium-sized (0.01 to 0.1%). The chain links TRBV4-2 to TRBJ2-7; TRBD2 matches 9 bases. This CDR3 comprises 15 residues. V lost 0 bases, J lost 0 bases, and 0 bases stayed unmatched. Germline CDR1 reads LGHNA; CDR2 reads YNFKEQ. The CDR3 protein is CASSQDSGSSYEQYF. The CDR3 region has the DNA TGTGCCAGCAGCCAAGATAGCGGGAGCTCCTACGAGCAGTACTTC.